This T cell receptor (beta chain) stems from a study of T cells after yellow fever vaccination. Of note for this clonotype: No antigen is known for it. A read error may be the cause here, since a much bigger clone is one base away.

Each CDR3 protein gets one entry after TCRdb re-called the 5' RACE reads with MiXCR. Here the sample spans roughly 170,000 distinct CDR3 sequences, approximately 6.2% being singletons. Germline CDR1 reads DFQATT; CDR2 reads SNEGSKA (reference sequence). After removal of 6 bases from V and 2 bases from J, the junction contained 11 bases not matched to a gene. This CDR3 has 16 residues. Study observations and caveats: Most clones from primary vaccination resurfaced after the booster (approximately 97% CD4, less than 90% CD8). Contaminants from the bulk population, in the form of abundant clonotypes, could be found in FACS-sorted repertoires.

This receptor was identified in a man aged 18-30 years who received the YFV17D yellow fever vaccine. V and J are TRBV20-1 and TRBJ2-5; TRBD2 agrees at 11 bases. Material: CD4+ T cells sorted from PBMCs, obtained on the day of the first yellow fever vaccination. In DNA form, the CDR3 reads TGCAGTGCCGCCGTGACTAGCGGGGAGTTGCAAGAGACCCAGTACTTC. Amino acids: CSAAVTSGELQETQYF.